This T cell receptor beta chain was retrieved from a study of regulatory and conventional T cells in RAG deficiency. Genomic DNA came from blood conventional CD4+ T cells gated CD25-low CD127-high. Germline loops: CDR1 LNHDA, CDR2 SQIVND (reference sequence). The CDR3 sequence is 12 residues long. Study-wide results and caveats: In Omenn syndrome, sorted "Tregs" may be peripherally activated cells. Patient subsets had shorter CDR3s; Omenn Treg-Tconv overlap exceeded 90%. Compared with controls, unique Treg TCR beta sequences dropped about 110-fold in Omenn syndrome and CID/AS.

About this clone: What it recognizes is unknown.

The data were produced by immunoSEQ multiplex PCR, yet TCRdb's version contains in-frame clones alone and is incomplete. Among some 35,000 clones listed, about 78% were seen once. The data also belong to a second study, concerning regulatory T cells. This second study notes: Primers: 52 TRBV forward and 13 TRBJ reverse.

J is TRBJ2-3 and V is TRBV19; maybe TRBD2 (6 bases). Sequenced input: CD4+ effector T cells sorted from blood. This sequence was found in a human donor in good health. This CDR3 reads CASGPQGDTQYF. The DNA of the CDR3 is TGTGCGAGCGGGCCCCAGGGAGATACGCAGTATTTT.